This T cell receptor beta chain was retrieved from a study of blood T cell repertoires in COVID-19. Measured with immunoSEQ multiplex PCR; TCRdb has only the in-frame clones, and not every one. The sample holds about 500,000 clones, approximately 90% seen once. After removal of 1 base from V and 4 bases from J, the junction contained 7 bases not matched to a gene. Germline loops: CDR1 SQVTM, CDR2 ANQGSEA. This CDR3 spans 15 amino acids. This clone was recorded only once. The TCR sequence derives from a woman in her late teens or twenties who had recovered from COVID-19. Sequenced input: PBMCs or T cells enriched from blood (not recorded which). The chain uses TRBV29-1 and TRBJ2-3; 8 nucleotides align to TRBD2. The CDR3, as DNA: TGCAGCGTTGAAGTCGGACGGGGGGGGTCAGATACGCAGTATTTT. Amino acids: CSVEVGRGGSDTQYF.